This T cell receptor beta chain was captured in a study of blood T cell repertoires in COVID-19. Study summary: The samples span acute and convalescent COVID-19 from the United States, Italy and Spain. In each case, the material was cDNA or gDNA derived from T cells, B-cell-depleted T cells, or PBMCs.

The V end was cut by 4 bases, the J end by 3 bases, with 7 bases between. CDR3 length: 13 residues. Germline V lookup: CDR1 SGHNT, CDR2 YENEEA. Authors' analysis steps: Reference gene primer amplification in the assay estimated nucleated cell counts. Generated by immunoSEQ multiplex PCR, the TCRdb table keeps only in-frame clones and is missing some. V and J calls and clone size are given by that table; D and trimming were obtained from the DNA. The table includes 400,000 to 450,000 clones, more than 80% detected once. V usage is TRBV11-3 and J usage is TRBJ2-1; D is unresolved. This clonotype was sampled from a woman in her thirties with active or convalescent COVID-19. The sequenced material came from peripheral blood. The CDR3 DNA reads TGTGCCAGCAGCTCCTTAAACTACAATGAGCAGTTCTTC. Amino acids: CASSSLNYNEQFF.